This TCR beta chain was captured by sequencing in a study of T cells in Graves' hyperthyroidism and ophthalmopathy. Notes on the study in general: Stable hyperthyroidism was separated from ophthalmopathy by a model based on 13 V-J features.

Regions amplified from RNA transcripts were the TCR beta CDR3 regions. During a first-round RT-PCR of the TCR CDR3, the HTBI primer set was used. TCRdb analysed the multiplex PCR reads with MiXCR anew, one entry per CDR3 protein. The data show over 500,000 distinct CDR3 sequences, with roughly a sixth seen just once and 29% held by the top ten. The CDR3 covers 17 residues. The V end lost 2 bases, the J end lost 5 bases, and 18 bases lay between the germline ends. Details on this clonotype: Its specificity is not known.

Those patients with uncontrolled infection, other autoimmune disease, pregnancy or lactation were excluded. The specimen sequenced was blood. The sequence was collected from a woman in her twenties or thirties with Graves' ophthalmopathy. The rearrangement links TRBV12-3 or TRBV12-4 to TRBJ1-4; possibly TRBD1 for D (5 bases). The chain's CDR3 is CASSLRTGGGGNEKLFF. The CDR3 region has the DNA TGTGCCAGCAGTTTAAGAACGGGGGGGGGAGGGAATGAAAAACTGTTTTTT.